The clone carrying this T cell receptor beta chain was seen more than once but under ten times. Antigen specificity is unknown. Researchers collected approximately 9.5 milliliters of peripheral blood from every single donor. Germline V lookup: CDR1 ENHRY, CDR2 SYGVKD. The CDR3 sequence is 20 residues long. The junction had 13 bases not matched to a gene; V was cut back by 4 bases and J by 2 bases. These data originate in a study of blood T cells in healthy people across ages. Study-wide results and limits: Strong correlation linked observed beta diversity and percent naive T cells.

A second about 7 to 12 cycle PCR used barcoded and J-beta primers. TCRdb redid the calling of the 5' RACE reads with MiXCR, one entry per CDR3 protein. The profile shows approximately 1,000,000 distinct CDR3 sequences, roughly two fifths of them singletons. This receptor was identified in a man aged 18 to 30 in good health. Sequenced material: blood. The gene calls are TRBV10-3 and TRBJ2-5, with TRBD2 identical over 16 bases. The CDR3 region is CAISANPGTSGGVRQETQYF. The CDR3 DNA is TGTGCCATCAGTGCCAACCCCGGGACTAGCGGGGGGGTTCGTCAAGAGACCCAGTACTTC.